The clone carrying this TCR beta chain has more than one count but fewer than ten. Antigen unknown. The data were produced by immunoSEQ multiplex PCR, yet TCRdb's version contains in-frame clones alone and is incomplete. In the table there are tens of thousands of clones, about 89% of which are singletons. This record belongs to a study of OX40 agonist ivuxolimab in advanced cancers. Study-level information: Past anti-PD-1, anti-PD-L1 or anti-CTLA-4 therapy was accepted, and 40% had received some.

Trimming pared 2 bases from V and 4 bases from J, leaving 16 bases between. The germline CDR1 and CDR2 sequences are MGHDK and SYGVNS. The CDR3 runs to 16 residues. General study results and limits: Part of the nonresponder group also had normalized T-cell clonal expansion that was low.

The sample in question was CD4+ or CD8+ T cells sorted from blood, obtained in a trial of the OX40 agonist ivuxolimab. The TCR was taken from an adult with an advanced solid tumor such as melanoma, head and neck, liver or kidney cancer. The chain recombines TRBV25-1 with TRBJ2-3, with D hard to call. This chain's CDR3 is CASSEPGRELADTQYF. CDR3 nucleotides: TGTGCCAGCAGTGAACCCGGCAGAGAATTGGCAGATACGCAGTATTTT.